The 19 T cell receptor beta chains below come from one sample, sequenced in a study of early T cells in non-severe SARS-CoV-2 infection. MiXCR was run by TCRdb on the 5' RACE reads, yielding one entry per CDR3 protein. The sample holds some 22,000 distinct CDR3 sequences, less than 5.5% seen once. The sequencing input was whole blood. Receptors originate from an adult who was a healthcare worker with PCR-confirmed SARS-CoV-2 infection or an uninfected control (not recorded which).

This clonotype came up many times. This chain connects TRBV28 to TRBJ1-4; 8 bases line up with TRBD1. Germline lookup yields CDR1 MDHEN and CDR2 SYDVKM. This CDR3 contains 12 residues. The V and J ends lost 10 bases and 7 bases, in that order; junction bases with no gene match: 5. The CDR3: CAIGQGVEKLFF. DNA for the CDR3: TGTGCCATCGGACAGGGTGTTGAAAAACTGTTTTTT.

The sample holds many counts of this clonotype. V is TRBV28 and J is TRBJ1-1, with D perhaps TRBD1 (6 bases). This CDR3 is 13 amino acids long. Trimming pared 2 bases from V and 7 bases from J, leaving 11 bases between. Germline V gene sequence: CDR1 MDHEN, CDR2 SYDVKM. CDR3 residues: CASSLARGFEAFF. In DNA, the CDR3 is TGTGCCAGCAGTTTAGCTAGGGGGTTTGAAGCTTTCTTT.

The chain uses TRBV6-5 and TRBJ2-1; a weak D match, TRBD1 (6 bases). Deletions cut 0 bases from V and 5 bases from J, with 14 bases between. CDR1 MNHEY and CDR2 SVGAGI come from the germline V gene. This CDR3 has 16 residues. The CDR3 region is CASSYSAQGSNNEQFF. The CDR3 bases are TGTGCCAGCAGTTACTCGGCCCAGGGGTCGAACAATGAGCAGTTCTTC.

The chain has TRBV6-5 and TRBJ1-2; D remains unclear. This CDR3 is 16 amino acids long. V lost 5 bases and J lost 6, with 22 bases in between. Per the germline V gene, CDR1 is MNHEY and CDR2 is SVGAGI. This CDR3 is CASSRSSTATTDGYTF. The CDR3, as DNA: TGTGCCAGCAGTCGAAGCTCCACGGCCACCACCGATGGCTACACCTTC.

This clonotype has at least ten counts. V is TRBV2 and J is TRBJ2-1, with TRBD2 matching 7 bases. This CDR3 has 11 amino acids. CDR1 and CDR2 (germline): SNHLY, FYNNEI. The CDR3 bases are TGTGCTGCGGGGAGGGAAGGTGAGCAGTTCTTC. Protein: CAAGREGEQFF.

This clonotype appeared a few times. This chain links TRBV27 with TRBJ2-2; 15 bases map to TRBD2. The CDR3 totals 15 residues. The V gene end was trimmed by 2 bases and the J gene end by 10 bases; junction bases not matched to a gene: 2. Germline V gene data show CDR1 as MNHEY and CDR2 as SMNVEV (reference sequence). CDR3 in amino acids: CASSLGLAGGQELFF. Written as DNA, the CDR3 is TGTGCCAGCAGTTTAGGACTAGCGGGGGGGCAGGAGCTGTTTTTT.

This clonotype was picked up many times. The CDR3 DNA follows: TGTGCCAGCATTGGCCGGAGGAGAAACACCGGGGAGCTGTTTTTT. It yields the protein CASIGRRRNTGELFF. V usage is TRBV11-2 and J usage is TRBJ2-2; D possibly corresponds to TRBD2 (5 bases). Per the germline V gene, CDR1 is SGHAT and CDR2 is FQNNGV. Trimming cost V 7 bases and J 2 bases, with 14 bases left between them. The CDR3 extends over 15 amino acids.

This clonotype has more than one count but fewer than ten. This chain joins TRBV6-2 or TRBV6-3 and TRBJ1-1, with TRBD1 as a possible D gene (5 bases). V was cut by 5 bases and J by 3 bases, with 16 bases left in between. CDR1 and CDR2 (germline): MNHEY, SVGEGT. CDR3 length: 15 amino acids. The CDR3 sequence: CASSTPWGWDTEAFF. As DNA, the CDR3 is TGTGCCAGCAGTACCCCATGGGGGTGGGACACTGAAGCTTTCTTT.

The chain joins TRBV5-8 to TRBJ2-3, with D possibly being TRBD2 (7 bases). Looked up from germline, CDR1 is SGHTS and CDR2 is YDEGEE. V was cut by 2 bases and J by 3 bases, with 16 bases left in between. This CDR3 contains 16 residues. For the CDR3, the DNA is TGTGCCAGCAGCTTTTACGCAGGGAGGGGGACAGATACGCAGTATTTT. This codes for CASSFYAGRGTDTQYF.

This clonotype was counted at least ten times. The chain has TRBV20-1 and TRBJ1-5; 10 nucleotides line up with TRBD1. The CDR3 is made up of 17 amino acids. The germline V gene has CDR1 DFQATT and CDR2 SNEGSKA (reference sequence). V lost 5 bases, J lost 3 bases, and 13 bases stayed unmatched. CDR3 nucleotide sequence: TGCAGTGCTCCCACCGGGACAGGGGACTCGGTCAATCAGCCCCAGCATTTT. Its translation: CSAPTGTGDSVNQPQHF.

V and J are TRBV7-2 and TRBJ2-7; TRBD1 agrees at 7 bases. With V trimmed by 5 bases and J by 0 bases, 7 bases remained unmatched. In germline, CDR1 is SGHTA, CDR2 FQGNSA. The CDR3 is 15 residues long. CDR3 nucleotide sequence: TGTGCCAGCAGCCCCGGGACAGCGAGCTCCTACGAGCAGTACTTC. Amino acid sequence: CASSPGTASSYEQYF.

In this sample, this clonotype turned up a few times. This chain uses TRBV6-5 with TRBJ1-3, with 7 bases lining up with TRBD1. Germline CDR1 reads MNHEY; CDR2 reads SVGAGI. This CDR3 spans 15 amino acids. Trimming cost V 5 bases and J 4 bases; bases outside gene matches: 8. Here the CDR3 reads CASSRGTDKGNTIYF. CDR3 coding DNA: TGTGCCAGCAGTCGGGGGACAGATAAAGGAAACACCATATATTTT.

This clonotype has just a few counts. The chain employs TRBV7-3 and TRBJ1-1; D ambiguous. V lost 4 bases and J 1 base, leaving 10 bases between the germline ends. Germline CDR1 reads SGHTA; CDR2 reads FQGTGA. This CDR3 region has 14 residues. The CDR3 is CASSSATRNTEAFF. The CDR3 DNA reads TGTGCCAGCAGCTCTGCCACACGGAACACTGAAGCTTTCTTT.

The V and J genes are TRBV4-1 and TRBJ2-3; possibly TRBD2 for D (5 bases). Trimming removed 1 base at V and 4 bases at J, with 9 bases between. The CDR3 runs to 14 residues. Germline V gives CDR1 MGHRA, CDR2 YSYEKL. DNA for the CDR3: TGCGCCAGCAGCCAAGGGGCCGGGGCAGATACGCAGTATTTT. It is translated as CASSQGAGADTQYF.

This clonotype turned up a few times. The chain recombines TRBV6-5 with TRBJ2-1; maybe TRBD1 (8 bases). The CDR3 extends over 15 amino acids. Germline V gives CDR1 MNHEY, CDR2 SVGAGI. V lost 6 bases and J lost 7, with 19 bases in between. CDR3 protein: CASRRETGEGNEQFF. DNA of the CDR3: TGTGCCAGCAGGCGAGAGACAGGGGAGGGAAATGAGCAGTTCTTC.

This chain connects TRBV20-1 to TRBJ2-7, with 8 bases aligning to TRBD2. The trim removed 3 bases at V and 0 bases at J, leaving 7 bases unmatched. From germline, CDR1 is DFQATT and CDR2 SNEGSKA (reference sequence). CDR3 length: 15 residues. The CDR3 DNA follows: TGCAGTGCTAGTACTGCGGGGGGTTTCTCCTACGAGCAGTACTTC. Amino acids: CSASTAGGFSYEQYF.

This clonotype was found many times. This chain links TRBV20-1 with TRBJ1-2; possible D gene TRBD1, 5 bases. Germline V gene data show CDR1 as DFQATT and CDR2 as SNEGSKA (reference sequence). This CDR3 is 11 amino acids long. The V gene lost 6 bases and the J gene lost 3 bases, with 8 bases spanning the gap. The DNA of the CDR3 is TGCAGTGCGCGGGGACACTATGGCTACACCTTC. This gives the protein CSARGHYGYTF.

This clonotype was detected a few times. V usage is TRBV11-2 and J usage is TRBJ2-1, with a tentative D call TRBD1 (5 bases). This CDR3 has 13 residues. Germline-derived CDR1 and CDR2 are SGHAT and FQNNGV. Trimming removed 1 base from V and 5 bases from J, with 6 bases in between. The CDR3 is CASSLGQNNEQFF. CDR3 sequence (DNA): TGTGCCAGCAGCTTAGGACAGAACAATGAGCAGTTCTTC.

This clonotype showed up just a few times. This chain connects TRBV18 to TRBJ2-2; D may correspond to TRBD1 or TRBD2 (6 bases each). Germline CDR1 reads KGHSH; CDR2 reads LQKENI. V was pared by 2 bases and J by 4 bases, with 8 bases between. The CDR3 has 14 residues. CDR3 sequence: CASSPGGPTGELFF. CDR3 DNA: TGTGCCAGCTCACCAGGGGGGCCCACCGGGGAGCTGTTTTTT.